The 30 T cell receptor beta chains below were found in one sample sequenced in a study of response to subunit inactivated influenza vaccine. TCRdb reprocessed the RT-PCR reads via MiXCR and lists one record per CDR3 protein. The sample lists about 650,000 distinct CDR3 sequences; around a sixth were seen once. The material sequenced was PBMCs from blood, taken 11 to 12 days after vaccination. The receptors here all came from a man between 45 and 60 years old who received an inactivated influenza vaccine.

This rearrangement joins TRBV20-1 to TRBJ2-5; TRBD2 agrees at 11 bases. Germline CDR1 reads DFQATT; CDR2 reads SNEGSKA (reference sequence). CDR3 size: 11 residues. The CDR3 DNA is TGCGGGGGACTAGCGGAAGAGACCCAGTACTTC. Amino acids: CGGLAEETQYF.

This clonotype has ten or more counts. The chain couples TRBV29-1 to TRBJ2-5; a weak D match, TRBD1 (6 bases). V was shortened by 7 bases and J by 4 bases, with 13 bases between the two germline ends. The CDR3 is 12 residues long. The germline gives CDR1 SQVTM, CDR2 ANQGSEA. DNA of the CDR3: TGCAGCGCCGATGGGGGCGGAGAGACCCAGTACTTC. It codes for CSADGGGETQYF.

This clonotype was seen many times. The chain uses TRBV29-1 and TRBJ2-1; 13 bases align to TRBD2. CDR3 size: 15 residues. With V trimmed by 5 bases and J by 7 bases, 8 bases remained unmatched. CDR1 SQVTM and CDR2 ANQGSEA come from the germline V gene. CDR3 sequence (DNA): TGCAGCGTTCCGGGACTAGCGGGATACACGAATGAGCAGTTCTTC. Translation: CSVPGLAGYTNEQFF.

The rearrangement links TRBV12-3 or TRBV12-4 to TRBJ1-1, with 8 bases fitting TRBD1. The ends lost 1 base at V and 6 bases at J; junction bases unmatched: 4. The CDR3 totals 14 residues. The CDR3 loop reads CASSLGTGLAEAFF. The CDR3 region has the DNA TGTGCCAGCAGTTTAGGGACAGGGTTGGCTGAAGCTTTCTTT.

Only a few counts were recorded for this clonotype. CDR3 bases: TGCAGTGCTAGAGAGGAAGGTCGGGTTCCGTCGGTGTACGAGCAGTACTTC. It yields the protein CSAREEGRVPSVYEQYF. The rearrangement uses TRBV20-1 and TRBJ2-7, with D unclear. Germline CDR1 reads DFQATT; CDR2 reads SNEGSKA (reference sequence). There are 17 residues in the CDR3. The V and J ends lost 0 bases and 4 bases respectively, with 22 bases between them.

This clonotype has a count of ten or more. V gene TRBV28 combines with J gene TRBJ2-1; 7 positions match TRBD2. Germline V gene sequence: CDR1 MDHEN, CDR2 SYDVKM. The CDR3 covers 15 residues. V dropped 2 bases and J dropped 3; count of bases not matched to a gene: 4. For the CDR3, the DNA is TGTGCCAGCAGTTTACAGCGGGAAGTCTACAATGAGCAGTTCTTC. This codes for CASSLQREVYNEQFF.

The rearrangement joins TRBV29-1 to TRBJ1-1; 8 nucleotides agree with TRBD1. Germline CDR1 reads SQVTM; CDR2 reads ANQGSEA. Germline trimming cut 7 bases from V and 1 base from J; bases unmatched to any gene: 5. The CDR3 is 13 amino acids. CDR3 region: CSATGAWNTEAFF. The CDR3 DNA is TGCAGCGCGACAGGGGCTTGGAACACTGAAGCTTTCTTT.

The chain carries TRBV20-1 and TRBJ2-2, with TRBD1 matching 8 bases. V shed 6 bases and J 3 bases; nucleotides not matched to a gene: 12. CDR1 and CDR2 (germline): DFQATT, SNEGSKA (reference sequence). The CDR3 length is 16 residues. CDR3 residues: CSAPRTGRTYTGELFF. The CDR3 bases are TGCAGTGCCCCCCGGACAGGGAGGACGTACACCGGGGAGCTGTTTTTT.

J is TRBJ2-7 and V is TRBV6-1; D unclear. CDR3 length: 12 residues. The V gene lost 2 bases and the J gene lost 3 bases, with 5 bases spanning the gap. Germline CDR1 reads MNHNS; CDR2 reads SASEGT. The CDR3 is CASSEINYEQYF. The CDR3 nucleotides read TGTGCCAGCAGTGAAATCAACTACGAGCAGTACTTC.

This chain uses TRBV7-2 with TRBJ1-2; 10 bases are shared with TRBD1. CDR1 and CDR2 from the germline V gene are SGHTA and FQGNSA. Trimming at V came to 5 bases and at J to 8 bases, leaving 11 bases not matched to a gene. The CDR3 contains 15 residues. CDR3 bases: TGTGCCAGCAGCCCAAGTAGGGACAGGGGTAGAGGCTACACCTTC. It codes for CASSPSRDRGRGYTF. Together with reference TRBV7-2 and TRBJ1-2, the CDR3 gives the full variable domain: GAGVSQSPSNKVTEKGKDVELRCDPISGHTALYWYRQSLGQGLEFLIYFQGNSAPDKSGLPSDRFSAERTGGSVSTLTIQRTQQEDSAVYLCASSPSRDRGRGYTFGSGTRLTVV.

This clonotype has more than one count but fewer than ten. The CDR3 here is CASSAQGVRETQYF. For the CDR3, the DNA is TGTGCCAGCAGTGCACAGGGGGTACGGGAGACCCAGTACTTC. The chain has TRBV2 and TRBJ2-5, with 8 positions matching TRBD1. Trimming at V came to 4 bases and at J to 5 bases, leaving 6 bases not matched to a gene. Germline V gene sequence: CDR1 SNHLY, CDR2 FYNNEI. The CDR3 is 14 residues long.

V and J are TRBV21-1 and TRBJ2-1; TRBD2, the D gene given by the table, was not confirmed from the DNA. TRBV21-1 is a pseudogene. The CDR3 covers 18 residues. CDR3 protein: CASSKGLAGGISYNEQFF. CDR3 bases: TGTGCCAGCAGCAAAGGACTAGCGGGAGGGATCTCCTACAATGAGCAGTTCTTC.

This clonotype has only a few counts. The chain has TRBV19 and TRBJ2-2; 7 bases map to TRBD1. The germline V gene has CDR1 LNHDA and CDR2 SQIVND (reference sequence). Trimming cost V 4 bases and J 0 bases; bases outside gene matches: 11. There are 18 residues in the CDR3. In DNA, the CDR3 is TGTGCCAGTAGTACACCTTGGGCAGGGGGAGCGAACACCGGGGAGCTGTTTTTT. Translating gives CASSTPWAGGANTGELFF.

The chain is built from TRBV5-6 and TRBJ2-7; unclear D gene. V was trimmed by 4 bases and J by 4 bases, leaving 21 bases between them. CDR1 is SGHDT and CDR2 is YYEEEE in the germline V gene. The CDR3 is 16 residues long. The CDR3 sequence: CASSKNSLALVYEQYF. For the CDR3, the DNA is TGTGCCAGCAGCAAAAACTCACTGGCCCTGGTGTACGAGCAGTACTTC.

The chain links TRBV20-1 to TRBJ2-1; TRBD2 aligns across 10 bases. The V gene end was trimmed by 6 bases and the J gene end by 6 bases; junction bases not matched to a gene: 8. CDR3 length equals 14 residues. The V gene's germline CDR1 is DFQATT and CDR2 SNEGSKA (reference sequence). CDR3 loop: CSAVAGGLLNEQFF. The CDR3 nucleotides read TGCAGTGCGGTAGCGGGAGGACTTCTCAATGAGCAGTTCTTC.

This clonotype was seen a single time. This rearrangement joins TRBV25-1 to TRBJ1-5; tentatively, D is TRBD1 (5 bases). V lost 8 bases, J lost 4 bases, and 15 bases lay in between. Germline V gene lookup returns CDR1 MGHDK and CDR2 SYGVNS. The length of the CDR3 is 14 residues. The CDR3 is CASRTRVKNQPQHF. The CDR3 nucleotides are TGTGCCAGCCGAACCAGGGTTAAGAATCAGCCCCAGCATTTT.

V and J are TRBV7-2 and TRBJ2-1; tentatively, D is TRBD2 (6 bases). With 5 bases removed from V and 13 bases from J, the gap between germline ends came to 15 bases. CDR1 is SGHTA, CDR2 FQGNSA, per germline. The CDR3 loop spans 12 amino acids. The DNA of the CDR3 is TGTGCCAGCAGCACCGGGGCGGGGACCCAGTTCTTC. Protein product: CASSTGAGTQFF. The full variable domain, in which reference TRBV7-2 and TRBJ2-1 provide the parts outside the CDR3, is GAGVSQSPSNKVTEKGKDVELRCDPISGHTALYWYRQSLGQGLEFLIYFQGNSAPDKSGLPSDRFSAERTGGSVSTLTIQRTQQEDSAVYLCASSTGAGTQFFGPGTRLTVL.

The chain employs TRBV4-3 and TRBJ2-3; the match to TRBD1 covers 7 bases. The CDR3 extends over 16 amino acids. Germline loops: CDR1 LGHNA, CDR2 YSLEER. V lost 3 bases, J lost 0 bases, and 6 bases stayed unmatched. The CDR3 nucleotides read TGCGCCAGCAGCCAGTACAGGGGCCCTAGCACAGATACGCAGTATTTT. It translates to CASSQYRGPSTDTQYF.

A few counts support this clonotype. CDR3 nucleotides: TGTGCCAGCACCCTACAGGGGGCTAACTATGGCTACACCTTC. The encoded protein is CASTLQGANYGYTF. The chain has TRBV12-3 or TRBV12-4 and TRBJ1-2, with 8 positions matching TRBD1. The ends lost 7 bases at V and 0 bases at J; junction bases unmatched: 4. The CDR3 totals 14 residues.

This clonotype was detected only a few times. This rearrangement joins TRBV12-3 or TRBV12-4 to TRBJ2-1; possible D gene TRBD2, 7 bases. The CDR3 spans 14 residues. V was clipped by 3 bases and J by 5 bases, with 11 bases between them. The CDR3 reads CASSFGGGHNEQFF. CDR3 sequence (DNA): TGTGCCAGCAGTTTTGGGGGGGGGCACAATGAGCAGTTCTTC.

The J gene is TRBJ2-1, the V gene TRBV28; 10 positions match TRBD2. CDR1 is MDHEN and CDR2 is SYDVKM in the germline V gene. The ends lost 7 bases at V and 3 bases at J; junction bases unmatched: 12. CDR3 length: 17 residues. For the CDR3, the DNA is TGTGCCAGCACCAGAACCCCCCAGCGGGGGGGCTACAATGAGCAGTTCTTC. Its protein product is CASTRTPQRGGYNEQFF.

This clonotype was detected a few times. V usage is TRBV4-3 and J usage is TRBJ1-4; D is possibly TRBD1 (5 bases). V shed 0 bases and J shed 7 bases, with 15 bases lying between them. This CDR3 is built from 16 residues. CDR1 and CDR2 (germline): LGHNA, YSLEER. The CDR3 protein is CASSQDWGIQGEKLFF. CDR3 bases: TGCGCCAGCAGCCAAGATTGGGGTATTCAGGGTGAAAAACTGTTTTTT.

This clonotype occurred a few times. V gene TRBV5-1 combines with J gene TRBJ2-7; D uncertain. This CDR3 spans 15 amino acids. Between the trimmed V and J ends, which lost 0 bases and 0 bases, there was a span of 10 bases. Germline CDR1 is SGHRS and CDR2 is YFSETQ. CDR3 nucleotides: TGCGCCAGCAGCTTGGGTGCCAGTAGCTCCTACGAGCAGTACTTC. Its translation: CASSLGASSSYEQYF.

This clonotype was counted a few times. The J gene is TRBJ1-3, the V gene TRBV18; a possible D gene is TRBD1 (6 bases). This CDR3 region has 15 residues. From germline, CDR1 is KGHSH and CDR2 LQKENI. Trimming took 3 bases from V and 2 from J, leaving 11 bases between them. The CDR3: CASSPGQRTGNTIYF. The CDR3, as DNA: TGTGCCAGCTCACCGGGACAAAGGACTGGAAACACCATATATTTT.

The chain is built from TRBV20-1 and TRBJ2-1; the match to TRBD2 covers 10 bases. After removal of 2 bases from V and 8 bases from J, the junction contained 9 bases not matched to a gene. The germline CDR1 and CDR2 sequences are DFQATT and SNEGSKA (reference sequence). The CDR3 has 15 residues. The CDR3 region is CSARRPAGGDDEQFF. The CDR3 DNA follows: TGCAGTGCTAGAAGGCCAGCGGGGGGGGACGATGAGCAGTTCTTC.

The genes are TRBV11-2 and TRBJ1-2; D is perhaps TRBD1 (5 bases). Germline CDR1 is SGHAT and CDR2 is FQNNGV. The V and J ends lost 2 bases and 5 bases respectively, with 15 bases between them. The CDR3 loop spans 15 amino acids. Here the CDR3 DNA reads TGTGCCAGCAGCTTAAACCCGGGGGGGAGGTATGGCTACACCTTC. Translated: CASSLNPGGRYGYTF.

This clonotype was observed many times. This chain joins TRBV29-1 and TRBJ1-1, with D perhaps matching TRBD1 (5 bases). The CDR3 totals 12 residues. Germline lookup yields CDR1 SQVTM and CDR2 ANQGSEA. CDR3 sequence: CRDGTQETEAFF. In nucleotides, the CDR3 is TGCAGGGACGGGACCCAGGAGACTGAAGCTTTCTTT.

This clonotype was recorded a few times. The rearrangement joins TRBV9 to TRBJ2-4; tentative D call: TRBD1 (5 bases). The germline V gene encodes CDR1 SGDLS and CDR2 YYNGEE. The CDR3 loop spans 15 amino acids. V lost 0 bases and J 3 bases, leaving 10 bases between the germline ends. The CDR3 reads CASSVGPRDKNIQYF. The CDR3 nucleotides are TGTGCCAGCAGCGTAGGCCCCAGGGACAAAAACATTCAGTACTTC. The full variable domain, in which reference TRBV9 and TRBJ2-4 provide the parts outside the CDR3, is DSGVTQTPKHLITATGQRVTLRCSPRSGDLSVYWYQQSLDQGLQFLIQYYNGEERAKGNILERFSAQQFPDLHSELNLSSLELGDSALYFCASSVGPRDKNIQYFGAGTRLSVL.

This clonotype showed up just a few times. The chain employs TRBV7-2 and TRBJ1-1; D not resolved. CDR3 length equals 14 residues. Germline lookup yields CDR1 SGHTA and CDR2 FQGNSA. V was pared by 6 bases and J by 1 base, with 12 bases between. CDR3 protein: CASRDLRGNTEAFF. DNA for the CDR3: TGTGCCAGCAGGGATCTCCGGGGGAACACTGAAGCTTTCTTT.

A few counts support this clonotype. V and J are TRBV20-1 and TRBJ2-1; D is ambiguous. Germline CDR1 DFQATT, CDR2 SNEGSKA (reference sequence). Trimming cost V 2 bases and J 15 bases, with 11 bases left between them. The CDR3 has 10 residues. This CDR3 is CSARFGPAFF. The CDR3 DNA sequence: TGCAGTGCTAGATTCGGGCCGGCGTTCTTC.